This TCR beta chain was obtained from a study of blood T cell repertoires in COVID-19. Study-wide context: Italy, Spain and the United States were the sources of the convalescent and acute COVID-19 samples. In each case, the material was cDNA or gDNA derived from T cells, B-cell-depleted T cells, or PBMCs.

This CDR3 spans 12 amino acids. V gave up 1 base and J gave up 11 bases, with 12 bases separating them. Germline CDR1 reads MNHEY; CDR2 reads SVGEGT. Per the study methods: How many nucleated cells were present was estimated from reference gene primer amplification. Libraries were prepared by immunoSEQ multiplex PCR; TCRdb keeps only in-frame clonotypes and omits some of them. V and J calls and clone size are those listed in that table; D and trimming were worked out from the DNA. The sample has over 200,000 clones; about 89% are singletons. The chain combines TRBV6-2 or TRBV6-3 with TRBJ2-7; D may be TRBD1 (5 bases). The sequence was collected from a man aged 55-75 years who had recovered from COVID-19. The specimen was peripheral blood. CDR3 nucleotides: TGTGCCAGCAGTTACTTGAAGGGGAAGAAGTACTTC. It codes for CASSYLKGKKYF.